The clone carrying this T cell receptor (beta chain) occurred many times. Its antigen is unknown. Germline V gene sequence: CDR1 SGHVS, CDR2 FQNEAQ. The CDR3 consists of 14 residues. Trimming cost V 1 base and J 5 bases; bases outside gene matches: 2. This sample stems from a study of T cell repertoires in cytomegalovirus infection. Study-level results: The cumulative frequency of public TCR beta families distinguished individuals who carried CMV together with the relevant HLA. CMV-specific TCR beta clonotypes restricted by HLA-C were the ones dominating the ex vivo response.

TCRdb reprocessed the reads with MiXCR, giving one entry per CDR3 protein. The repertoire holds about 76,000 distinct CDR3 sequences, with more than 3% as singletons. The chain employs TRBV7-8 and TRBJ2-7; 10 bases map to TRBD1. The receptor's source is a human donor in good health (CMV status not recorded). Some clones in this sample may be carry-over from other donors' samples. Sequencing was carried out using PBMCs. The CDR3: CASSLGDRGHEQYF. CDR3 nucleotides: TGTGCCAGCAGCTTAGGGGACAGGGGCCACGAGCAGTACTTC.